Listed here are 11 T cell receptor beta chains from one sample, sequenced in a study of control samples from healthy donors and cancer patients. Profiled with immunoSEQ multiplex PCR; TCRdb holds only in-frame clones, not every one. The sample includes 70,000 or so clones, more than 80% of them seen just once. The sample taken for sequencing was PBMCs. The receptors derive from a woman aged 45-65 years with lung cancer.

This clone showed up just once. The rearrangement joins TRBV28 to TRBJ1-5; 7 nucleotides match TRBD1. CDR3 size: 14 residues. V shed 0 bases and J 9 bases; nucleotides not matched to a gene: 5. The germline V gene has CDR1 MDHEN and CDR2 SYDVKM. CDR3 loop: CASSLWTGTAPQHF. CDR3 coding DNA: TGTGCCAGCAGTTTATGGACAGGGACGGCGCCCCAGCATTTT.

CDR3 nucleotides: TGCGCCAGCAGCTTGGGGGAGACAGGGGGCCACGGTGGCTACACCTTC. It encodes CASSLGETGGHGGYTF. The chain couples TRBV5-1 to TRBJ1-2; 10 bases align to TRBD1. The CDR3 spans 16 residues. Germline loops: CDR1 SGHRS, CDR2 YFSETQ. After removal of 0 bases from V and 7 bases from J, the junction contained 9 bases not matched to a gene.

The chain links TRBV7-3 to TRBJ2-7; D perhaps matches TRBD1 (6 bases). The CDR3 runs to 15 residues. The germline gives CDR1 SGHTA, CDR2 FQGTGA. Trimming removed 2 bases at V and 0 bases at J, with 11 bases between. The CDR3 spells CASSLQQGLSYEQYF. As DNA, the CDR3 is TGTGCCAGCAGCTTACAACAGGGTCTCTCCTACGAGCAGTACTTC.

V and J are TRBV7-2 and TRBJ2-5; the match to TRBD2 covers 9 bases. The CDR3 is 17 residues long. CDR1 and CDR2 (germline): SGHTA, FQGNSA. V gave up 4 bases and J gave up 0 bases; unmatched junction bases: 9. CDR3 bases: TGTGCCAGCAGCTCTGCGGGGGGGGGCCATTACCAAGAGACCCAGTACTTC. Translating it yields CASSSAGGGHYQETQYF.

V gene TRBV6-5 combines with J gene TRBJ1-4, with D uncertain. The CDR3 has 16 residues. Trimming stripped 0 bases from V and 8 bases from J, with 16 bases between. Germline V CDR1 and CDR2: MNHEY, SVGAGI. CDR3 loop: CASSYSSGASGEKLFF. The CDR3 DNA reads as TGTGCCAGCAGTTACTCAAGTGGAGCATCGGGGGAAAAACTGTTTTTT.

The rearrangement links TRBV28 to TRBJ2-5; 10 bases fit TRBD2. The CDR3 totals 17 residues. CDR1 and CDR2 (germline): MDHEN, SYDVKM. The junction had 18 bases not matched to a gene; V was cut back by 7 bases and J by 7 bases. The CDR3 DNA sequence: TGTGCCAGCACCCCTTCGGGCCTAGCGGGGGATTTGGCGACCCAGTACTTC. The encoded protein is CASTPSGLAGDLATQYF.

This clone occurred a few times. The chain combines TRBV19 with TRBJ1-2, with D possibly matching TRBD1 (5 bases). This CDR3 is 12 amino acids long. V was cut by 5 bases and J by 4 bases, with 8 bases left in between. From germline, CDR1 is LNHDA and CDR2 SQIVND (reference sequence). CDR3 DNA sequence: TGTGCCAGTAGTCGACAGTTCTATGGCTACACCTTC. Its protein product is CASSRQFYGYTF.

The chain recombines TRBV27 with TRBJ2-7, with 8 bases fitting TRBD1. This CDR3 comprises 13 residues. Per germline, CDR1 MNHEY and CDR2 SMNVEV (reference sequence). J lost 4 bases, V lost 5 bases, and 4 bases had no gene match. For the CDR3, the DNA is TGTGCCAGCAGTAGGACAGGGAGGTACGAGCAGTACTTC. This gives the protein CASSRTGRYEQYF.

V gene TRBV10-3 combines with J gene TRBJ1-1; tentative D call: TRBD1 (5 bases). Germline CDR1 reads ENHRY; CDR2 reads SYGVKD. V was cut by 3 bases and J by 4 bases, with 12 bases left in between. This CDR3 has 14 amino acids. CDR3 nucleotides: TGTGCCATCAGTGACAGCGGGGGGACCACTGAAGCTTTCTTT. Translated: CAISDSGGTTEAFF.

The chain couples TRBV6-4 to TRBJ2-3, with 8 bases aligning to TRBD1. Trimming took 5 bases from V and 5 from J; bases not matched to a gene: 9. CDR1 and CDR2 (germline): MRHNA, SNTAGT. This CDR3 region has 15 residues. The CDR3 reads CASSIGTGRGDTQYF. In DNA, the CDR3 is TGTGCCAGCAGTATCGGGACAGGTCGGGGAGATACGCAGTATTTT.

This clone was seen only once. The rearrangement joins TRBV10-1 to TRBJ1-1, with D maybe TRBD1 (6 bases). CDR1 and CDR2 (germline): WNHNN, SYGVQD (reference sequence). Between the trimmed V and J ends, which lost 8 bases and 1 base, there was a span of 20 bases. The CDR3 sequence is 16 residues long. The CDR3: CASERPGERGNTEAFF. The CDR3 bases are TGCGCCAGCGAAAGACCAGGGGAACGGGGGAACACTGAAGCTTTCTTT.